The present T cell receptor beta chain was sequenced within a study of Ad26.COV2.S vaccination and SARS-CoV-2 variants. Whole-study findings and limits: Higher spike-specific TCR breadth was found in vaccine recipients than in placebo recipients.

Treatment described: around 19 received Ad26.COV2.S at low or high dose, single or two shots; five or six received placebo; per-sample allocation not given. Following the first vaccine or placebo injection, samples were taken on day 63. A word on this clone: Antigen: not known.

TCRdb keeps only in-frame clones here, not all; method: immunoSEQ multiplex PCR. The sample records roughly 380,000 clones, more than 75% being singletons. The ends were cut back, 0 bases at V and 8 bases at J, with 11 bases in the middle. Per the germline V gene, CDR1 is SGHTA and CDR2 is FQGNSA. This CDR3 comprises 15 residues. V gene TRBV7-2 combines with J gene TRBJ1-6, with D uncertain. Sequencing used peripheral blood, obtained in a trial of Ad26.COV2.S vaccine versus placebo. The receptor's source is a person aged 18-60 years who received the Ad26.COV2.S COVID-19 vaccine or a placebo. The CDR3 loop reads CASSLARQEHSPLHF. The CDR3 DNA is TGTGCCAGCAGCTTAGCTCGCCAGGAGCATTCACCCCTCCACTTT.